This passage covers 23 T cell receptor beta chains from one sample sequenced in a study of T cells after yellow fever vaccination. TCRdb re-called the 5' RACE reads through MiXCR, storing one row per CDR3 protein. Of 250,000 to 400,000 distinct CDR3 sequences in the sample, roughly 4% were seen once. Sequences were derived from PBMCs, sampled 5 days after the yellow fever booster vaccination. These receptors were obtained from a man between 18 and 29 years old who received the YFV17D yellow fever vaccine.

This clonotype was counted ten times or more. The chain recombines TRBV27 with TRBJ2-7; 12 nucleotides align to TRBD2. The germline gives CDR1 MNHEY, CDR2 SMNVEV (reference sequence). V gave up 6 bases and J gave up 4 bases; unmatched junction bases: 7. The CDR3 contains 15 residues. The CDR3 here is CASSTGTSGLYEQYF. The CDR3 coding sequence is TGTGCCAGCAGCACCGGGACTAGCGGGCTTTACGAGCAGTACTTC.

The chain has TRBV29-1 and TRBJ2-1, with D tentatively TRBD1 (7 bases). Germline V gene data show CDR1 as SQVTM and CDR2 as ANQGSEA. The length of the CDR3 is 17 residues. V was clipped by 2 bases and J by 2 bases, with 19 bases between them. CDR3 coding DNA: TGCAGCGTTGAAATGTCCAGGGGGGACATGGCCTACAATGAGCAGTTCTTC. This gives the protein CSVEMSRGDMAYNEQFF.

Ten or more counts support this clonotype. J is TRBJ1-1 and V is TRBV18; D unclear. The CDR3 is made up of 11 amino acids. The ends were cut back, 2 bases at V and 6 bases at J, with 4 bases in the middle. CDR1 and CDR2 (germline): KGHSH, LQKENI. As DNA, the CDR3 is TGTGCCAGCTCACCAGGAGCTGAAGCTTTCTTT. Translation: CASSPGAEAFF. Based on the CDR3 plus reference TRBV18 and TRBJ1-1, the full variable domain is NAGVMQNPRHLVRRRGQEARLRCSPMKGHSHVYWYRQLPEEGLKFMVYLQKENIIDESGMPKERFSAEFPKEGPSILRIQQVVRGDSAAYFCASSPGAEAFFGQGTRLTVV.

This clonotype came up many times. The chain combines TRBV12-3 or TRBV12-4 with TRBJ2-5; D remains ambiguous. V was shortened by 4 bases and J by 4 bases, with 7 bases between the two germline ends. This CDR3 is 12 amino acids long. The DNA for the CDR3 is TGTGCCAGCAGTTCGGCGGTAGAGACCCAGTACTTC. Protein sequence: CASSSAVETQYF.

Only a few counts were recorded for this clonotype. The chain is built from TRBV12-3 or TRBV12-4 and TRBJ1-2; weak D call: TRBD1 (5 bases). CDR3 length equals 16 residues. V gave up 7 bases and J gave up 0 bases, with 18 bases separating them. CDR3 DNA sequence: TGTGCCAGCACCACCATAGGGGAGGGCCCTAACTATGGCTACACCTTC. It codes for CASTTIGEGPNYGYTF.

This clonotype was counted only a few times. The chain recombines TRBV10-1 with TRBJ2-7, with D perhaps matching TRBD2 (6 bases). Per the germline V gene, CDR1 is WNHNN and CDR2 is SYGVQD (reference sequence). The CDR3 runs 15 residues. V was clipped by 4 bases and J by 2 bases, with 15 bases between them. The CDR3 is CASSVGTGGTYEQYF. The CDR3 DNA is TGCGCCAGCAGTGTTGGCACGGGCGGGACCTACGAGCAGTACTTC.

In this sample, this clonotype turned up many times. V and J are TRBV7-8 and TRBJ1-6, with 9 bases matching TRBD1. V dropped 5 bases and J dropped 0; count of bases not matched to a gene: 14. The CDR3 length is 20 residues. Germline CDR1 reads SGHVS; CDR2 reads FQNEAQ. CDR3 sequence: CASSLALRQGESSYNSPLHF. CDR3 sequence (DNA): TGTGCCAGCAGCCTCGCTCTGCGACAGGGGGAGAGCTCCTATAATTCACCCCTCCACTTT.

The table lists this clonotype with a few counts. The J gene is TRBJ2-7, the V gene TRBV18; TRBD1 or TRBD2 may be the D gene (5 bases each). Trimming stripped 3 bases from V and 6 bases from J, with 9 bases between. This CDR3 region has 12 residues. The germline V gene has CDR1 KGHSH and CDR2 LQKENI. In DNA, the CDR3 is TGTGCCAGCTCACCGGGGGACGCCGAGCAGTACGTC. Protein: CASSPGDAEQYV.

The chain has TRBV11-2 and TRBJ2-5; 9 bases are a match to TRBD1. Germline-derived CDR1 and CDR2 are SGHAT and FQNNGV. V gave up 6 bases and J gave up 1 base; unmatched junction bases: 9. This CDR3 is built from 16 residues. The CDR3 DNA sequence: TGTGCCAGCAGGAGACCGGGACAGGGCCTCCAAGAGACCCAGTACTTC. Amino acid sequence: CASRRPGQGLQETQYF.

This clonotype was counted at least ten times. The chain employs TRBV7-2 and TRBJ2-1, with 7 positions matching TRBD2. The CDR3 extends over 13 amino acids. The germline gives CDR1 SGHTA, CDR2 FQGNSA. V trimming: 5 bases; J trimming: 9 bases; junction bases outside the gene matches: 7. The CDR3 nucleotides are TGTGCCAGCAGCGCCCAGCGGGATACTGAGCAGTTCTTC. This gives the protein CASSAQRDTEQFF.

This clonotype was observed many times. The gene calls are TRBV4-3 and TRBJ2-5; 8 positions match TRBD2. After removal of 0 bases from V and 4 bases from J, the junction contained 16 bases not matched to a gene. The CDR3 spans 19 residues. Germline V CDR1 and CDR2: LGHNA, YSLEER. The CDR3 nucleotides read TGCGCCAGCAGCCAAGAGGTTCCGGTCTCCAACGGGGGGGGAGAGACCCAGTACTTC. It is translated as CASSQEVPVSNGGGETQYF.

This clonotype was detected a few times. The germline gene is not matched at one end of the junction; a read error may be the cause. The chain is built from TRBV7-7 and TRBJ2-2, with TRBD1 identical over 8 bases. Germline CDR1 and CDR2: SSHAT and FNYEAQ (reference sequence). The CDR3 has 15 residues. CDR3 amino acids: CASSRGTGNTGELFF. The CDR3 DNA is TGTGCTAGCAGCCGCGGGACAGGGAACACCGGGGAGCTGTTTTTT.

This clonotype was counted ten times or more. The V and J genes are TRBV5-1 and TRBJ2-3; 8 nucleotides line up with TRBD1. J lost 3 bases, V lost 4 bases, and 7 bases had no gene match. This CDR3 has 15 amino acids. Per germline, CDR1 SGHRS and CDR2 YFSETQ. CDR3 in amino acids: CASSESGQGTDTQYF. The CDR3 coding sequence is TGCGCCAGCAGCGAGAGCGGACAGGGAACAGATACGCAGTATTTT. The whole variable domain, remainder taken from reference TRBV5-1 and TRBJ2-3, is KAGVTQTPRYLIKTRGQQVTLSCSPISGHRSVSWYQQTPGQGLQFLFEYFSETQRNKGNFPGRFSGRQFSNSRSEMNVSTLELGDSALYLCASSESGQGTDTQYFGPGTRLTVL.

V and J are TRBV28 and TRBJ2-5; tentatively, D is TRBD1 (5 bases). Germline V lookup: CDR1 MDHEN, CDR2 SYDVKM. The V end was cut by 2 bases, the J end by 5 bases, with 15 bases between. The CDR3 sequence is 15 residues long. The CDR3 protein is CASSLSRAYSETQYF. DNA of the CDR3: TGTGCCAGCAGTTTAAGCAGGGCTTATTCCGAGACCCAGTACTTC.

This clonotype was recorded a few times. The rearrangement uses TRBV4-2 and TRBJ1-1; D is unresolved. Germline V lookup: CDR1 LGHNA, CDR2 YNFKEQ. The V end was cut by 3 bases, the J end by 1 base, with 9 bases between. This CDR3 is built from 14 residues. The CDR3 DNA is TGTGCCAGCAGCCAGACTCGACAGAACACTGAAGCTTTCTTT. This gives the protein CASSQTRQNTEAFF.

The table lists this clonotype with many counts. The rearrangement uses TRBV20-1 and TRBJ2-5, with 8 bases fitting TRBD2. The CDR3 length is 18 residues. Trimming took 5 bases from V and 3 from J; bases not matched to a gene: 20. Germline CDR1 reads DFQATT; CDR2 reads SNEGSKA (reference sequence). CDR3 protein: CSAGETTTRGAQEETQYF. In DNA form, the CDR3 reads TGCAGTGCTGGCGAGACTACGACGCGGGGGGCGCAGGAAGAGACCCAGTACTTC.

There are many counts of this clonotype. The rearrangement uses TRBV10-3 and TRBJ1-2; 9 bases match TRBD1. The V gene's germline CDR1 is ENHRY and CDR2 SYGVKD. The V and J ends lost 9 bases and 8 bases, in that order; junction bases with no gene match: 13. The CDR3 extends over 14 amino acids. CDR3 in amino acids: CAIDGQGRKGGYTF. For the CDR3, the DNA is TGTGCCATAGACGGACAGGGGAGGAAAGGCGGCTACACCTTC.

This clonotype was seen more than once but under ten times. This chain links TRBV5-6 with TRBJ2-7, with TRBD1 matching 7 bases. This CDR3 contains 13 residues. The V segment lost 3 bases and the J segment 5 bases; nucleotides outside the gene matches: 5. Germline V lookup: CDR1 SGHDT, CDR2 YYEEEE. The CDR3 loop reads CASSYRGVDEQYF. CDR3 nucleotide sequence: TGTGCCAGCAGCTACAGGGGCGTGGACGAGCAGTACTTC.

Here the CDR3 DNA reads TGCAGTGCTAGAGTCCTCGTCGGTGTCTCCTACAATGAGCAGTTCTTC. Protein product: CSARVLVGVSYNEQFF. The chain joins TRBV20-1 to TRBJ2-1; D gene ambiguous. Trimming removed 1 base at V and 0 bases at J, with 13 bases between. The CDR3 contains 16 residues. Germline V CDR1 and CDR2: DFQATT, SNEGSKA (reference sequence).

V and J are TRBV3-1 and TRBJ1-2; no clear D gene. Trimming pared 1 base from V and 9 bases from J, leaving 12 bases between. This CDR3 has 13 residues. Germline V lookup: CDR1 LGHDT, CDR2 YNNKEL (reference sequence). The CDR3 reads CASSQGSGVSYTF. In nucleotides, the CDR3 is TGTGCCAGCAGCCAAGGGTCGGGTGTGAGCTACACCTTC.

The chain carries TRBV19 and TRBJ1-5, with D perhaps TRBD1 (5 bases). Trimming stripped 2 bases from V and 0 bases from J, with 17 bases between. The CDR3 has 18 residues. The germline gives CDR1 LNHDA, CDR2 SQIVND (reference sequence). The CDR3 loop is CASSIFIRGEYSNQPQHF. CDR3 nucleotides: TGTGCCAGTAGTATATTTATTCGGGGCGAGTATAGCAATCAGCCCCAGCATTTT.

There are a few counts of this clonotype. The genes are TRBV3-1 and TRBJ2-7; TRBD1 or TRBD2 may be the D gene (7 bases each). Trimming removed 3 bases from V and 3 bases from J, with 18 bases in between. The CDR3 totals 16 residues. The germline V gene has CDR1 LGHDT and CDR2 YNNKEL (reference sequence). The CDR3 nucleotides read TGTGCCAGCAGCCACCGAGGGGGAGGGGGCAACTACGAGCAGTACTTC. Amino acid sequence: CASSHRGGGGNYEQYF.

V gene TRBV20-1 combines with J gene TRBJ2-7; D not certain. The CDR3 length is 13 residues. V lost 4 bases and J 3 bases, leaving 13 bases between the germline ends. Per the germline V gene, CDR1 is DFQATT and CDR2 is SNEGSKA (reference sequence). The CDR3 reads CSATPGPSYEQYF. For the CDR3, the DNA is TGCAGTGCTACTCCTGGACCGAGCTACGAGCAGTACTTC.